The subject of this entry is one T cell receptor (beta chain). Its antigen is undetermined. Germline lookup yields CDR1 SGDLS and CDR2 YYNGEE. The CDR3 contains 16 residues. Trimming removed 0 bases from V and 4 bases from J, with 17 bases in between. Naivety among CD8 cells was defined by CD45RO negativity and positive CCR7 selection, thereby excluding terminally differentiated effector memory CD45RA+ cells. The study drew its donors from healthy HIV-negative adults without recent acute infections or vaccinations. Per the study methods: For the immunoSEQ data, sequences were junction-only without quality scores, so filtering differed. Assay: immunoSEQ multiplex PCR; the TCRdb copy retains only in-frame clones and omits some. That table supplies the V and J calls and clone size; D and trimming were determined from the DNA. Of millions of clones in the sample, roughly 95% were seen once. This entry comes from a study of shared clonotypes between healthy human individuals.

Whole-study results and caveats: Against clonotypes common to all four donors, non-shared ones had lower generation probabilities.

The V and J genes are TRBV9 and TRBJ2-7; D may match TRBD1 or TRBD2 (5 bases each). Sequencing was carried out using naive CD8+ T cells sorted from blood. The source of this sequence is a man between 18 and 29 years old in good health. Here the CDR3 reads CASSVAWYEGTYEQYF. The CDR3 nucleotides read TGTGCCAGCAGCGTAGCTTGGTATGAGGGGACGTACGAGCAGTACTTC.